This entry concerns a single T cell receptor beta chain. Its binding antigen is unknown. Within one base of it there is no much larger clone, and no base qualities were kept. Spanning cysteine to phenylalanine, the CDR3 consists of 14 amino acids. Only the CDR3 DNA stays, 42 bases, in frame from base 1. Trimming takes 1 base from V and 9 bases from J, and the germline ends sit 15 bases apart. The germline V gene encodes CDR1 SGHTA and CDR2 FQGNSA. The library was generated by the immunoSEQ multiplex PCR assay. Under the source paper's analysis protocol: A statistical classification framework was built to diagnose cytomegalovirus status from the catalog of TCR beta chain sequences. TCRdb's version of the immuneACCESS table is confined to in-frame rearrangements and falls short of the full clone set. An unresolved V gene accounts for under half of the shortfall where checked; the remainder is of unknown origin. That table furnishes V, J and clone size, whereas the DNA furnished D and trimming. Present in this sample are under 75,000 clones, about 97% of which were seen just once. The ten largest account for roughly 1.6% of the sample.

This entry belongs to a study of cytomegalovirus exposure and HLA in healthy donors (dated by TCRdb to 2015 to 2018). Regarding the study in general: According to a later analysis, one platform produced both the 120 validation repertoires and the 550 to 800 repertoires of the first cohort. To predict cytomegalovirus infection status, the study brought together high-throughput TCR immunosequencing, statistical association of individual TCRs with disease status, and machine learning. Besides the first cohort of around 700 subjects, a separate validation cohort made up of over 100 different subjects was used. The aim of the study was to test whether cataloging public T cell receptors could identify signatures of past pathogen exposure.

Broad study findings and their caveats: The authors suggested that the approach could potentially be extended to other disease states and immunological phenotypes. The study gave a list of under 200 TCR beta chains associated with cytomegalovirus. Across donors, most TCR sequences were observed very rarely, whereas some public TCRs were present in many individuals. In vitro tests confirmed that a few of the cytomegalovirus-associated TCR beta chains recognize cytomegalovirus antigens. The classifier was reported to diagnose cytomegalovirus status with high specificity and sensitivity in both the original cohort and the validation cohort. A later analysis had no HLA typing for the validation cohort, so co-occurrence there was scored across all 130 or so repertoires. Of the cluster scores, approximately 95% were above 0 in a later analysis, which found that TCRs clustered in the first cohort also tended to co-occur in the 110 or so validation repertoires.

The donors belonged to the validation cohort of over a hundred subjects, which was separate from the roughly 700-subject first cohort. Sequenced input: PBMCs. This receptor was identified in a woman aged 18-35 years in good health and CMV-seropositive. The chain is encoded by TRBV7-2 joined to TRBJ2-5, with TRBD2 perhaps the D gene, on 6 matching bases. The CDR3 in this case is CASSLDVAARPQYF. Read as DNA, the sequence is TGTGCCAGCAGCTTAGATGTAGCGGCTAGGCCCCAGTACTTC. The reference TRBV7-2 and TRBJ2-5 proteins fill in what lies around the CDR3, so the full variable domain reads GAGVSQSPSNKVTEKGKDVELRCDPISGHTALYWYRQSLGQGLEFLIYFQGNSAPDKSGLPSDRFSAERTGGSVSTLTIQRTQQEDSAVYLCASSLDVAARPQYFGPGTRLLVL.